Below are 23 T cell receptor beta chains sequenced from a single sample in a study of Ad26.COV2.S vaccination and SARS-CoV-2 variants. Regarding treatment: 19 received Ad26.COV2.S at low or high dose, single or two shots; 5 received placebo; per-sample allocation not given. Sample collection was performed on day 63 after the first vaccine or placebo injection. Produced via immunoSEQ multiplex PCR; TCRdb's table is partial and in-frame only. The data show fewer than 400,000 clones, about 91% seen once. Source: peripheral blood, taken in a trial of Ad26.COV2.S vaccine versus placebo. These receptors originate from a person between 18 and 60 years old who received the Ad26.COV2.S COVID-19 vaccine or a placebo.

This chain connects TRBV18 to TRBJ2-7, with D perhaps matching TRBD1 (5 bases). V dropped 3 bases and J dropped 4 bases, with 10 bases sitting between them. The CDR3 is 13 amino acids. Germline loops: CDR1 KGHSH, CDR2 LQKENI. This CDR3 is CASSPFGAYEQYF. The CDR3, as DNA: TGTGCCAGCTCACCCTTTGGGGCGTACGAGCAGTACTTC.

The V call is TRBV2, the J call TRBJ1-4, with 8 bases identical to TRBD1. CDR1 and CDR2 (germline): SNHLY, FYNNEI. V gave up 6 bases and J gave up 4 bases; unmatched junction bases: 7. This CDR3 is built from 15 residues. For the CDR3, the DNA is TGTGCCAGCAGGGGACAGGACCAGCGTAATGAAAAACTGTTTTTT. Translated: CASRGQDQRNEKLFF.

The CDR3 spells CASSPGTGFEKLFF. The CDR3 DNA follows: TGTGCCAGTAGCCCCGGGACAGGGTTTGAAAAACTGTTTTTT. The chain links TRBV19 to TRBJ1-4; 9 positions agree with TRBD1. The V gene's germline CDR1 is LNHDA and CDR2 SQIVND (reference sequence). J gave up 7 bases and V 6 bases, and 6 bases lay outside the gene matches. This CDR3 region has 14 residues.

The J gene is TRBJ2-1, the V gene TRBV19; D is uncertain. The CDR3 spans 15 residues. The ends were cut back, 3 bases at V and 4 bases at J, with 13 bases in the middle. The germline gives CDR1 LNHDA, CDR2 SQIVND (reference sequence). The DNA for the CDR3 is TGTGCCAGTAGTATCCAAAATTCGGGTTACAATGAGCAGTTCTTC. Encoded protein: CASSIQNSGYNEQFF. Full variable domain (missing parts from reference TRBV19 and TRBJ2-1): DGGITQSPKYLFRKEGQNVTLSCEQNLNHDAMYWYRQDPGQGLRLIYYSQIVNDFQKGDIAEGYSVSREKKESFPLTVTSAQKNPTAFYLCASSIQNSGYNEQFFGPGTRLTVL.

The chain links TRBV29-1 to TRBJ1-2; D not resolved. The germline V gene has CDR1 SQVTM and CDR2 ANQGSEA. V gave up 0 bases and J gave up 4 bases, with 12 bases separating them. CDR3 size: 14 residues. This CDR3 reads CSVEDLGTSYGYTF. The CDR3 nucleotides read TGCAGCGTTGAAGATCTCGGCACCAGCTATGGCTACACCTTC. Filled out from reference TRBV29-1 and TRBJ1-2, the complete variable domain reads SAVISQKPSRDICQRGTSLTIQCQVDSQVTMMFWYRQQPGQSLTLIATANQGSEATYESGFVIDKFPISRPNLTFSTLTVSNMSPEDSSIYLCSVEDLGTSYGYTFGSGTRLTVV.

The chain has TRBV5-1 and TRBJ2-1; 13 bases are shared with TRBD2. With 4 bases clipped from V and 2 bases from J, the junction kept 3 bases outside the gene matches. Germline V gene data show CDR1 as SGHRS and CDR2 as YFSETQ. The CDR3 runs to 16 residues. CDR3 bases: TGCGCCAGCAGCCGAGGGACTAGCGGGACCTACAATGAGCAGTTCTTC. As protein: CASSRGTSGTYNEQFF.

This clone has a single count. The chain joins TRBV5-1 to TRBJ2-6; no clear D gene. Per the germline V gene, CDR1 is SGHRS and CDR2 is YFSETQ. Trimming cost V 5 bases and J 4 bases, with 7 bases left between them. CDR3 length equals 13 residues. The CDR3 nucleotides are TGCGCCAGCAGATGGACCGGGGCCAACGTCCTGACTTTC. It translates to CASRWTGANVLTF.

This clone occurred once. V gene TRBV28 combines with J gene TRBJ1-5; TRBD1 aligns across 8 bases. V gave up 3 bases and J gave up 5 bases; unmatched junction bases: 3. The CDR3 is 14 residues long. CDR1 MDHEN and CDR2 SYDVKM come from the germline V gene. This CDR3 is CASSLPGGDQPQHF. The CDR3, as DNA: TGTGCCAGCAGTTTGCCAGGGGGCGATCAGCCCCAGCATTTT.

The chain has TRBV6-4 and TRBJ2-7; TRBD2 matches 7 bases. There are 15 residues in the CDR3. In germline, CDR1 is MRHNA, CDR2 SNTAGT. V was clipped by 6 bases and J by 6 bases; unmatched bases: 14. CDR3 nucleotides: TGTGCCAGCAGAGTAAAGCGGGGTCTACCTTGCGAGCAGTACTTC. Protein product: CASRVKRGLPCEQYF.

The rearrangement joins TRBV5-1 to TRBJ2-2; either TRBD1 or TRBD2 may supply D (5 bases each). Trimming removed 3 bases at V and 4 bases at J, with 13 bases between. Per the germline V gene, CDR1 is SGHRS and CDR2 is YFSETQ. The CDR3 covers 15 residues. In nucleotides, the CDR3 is TGCGCCAGCAGCTCGGGACCGTCGGGCACCGGGGAGCTGTTTTTT. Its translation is CASSSGPSGTGELFF. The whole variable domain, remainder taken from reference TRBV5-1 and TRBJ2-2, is KAGVTQTPRYLIKTRGQQVTLSCSPISGHRSVSWYQQTPGQGLQFLFEYFSETQRNKGNFPGRFSGRQFSNSRSEMNVSTLELGDSALYLCASSSGPSGTGELFFGEGSRLTVL.

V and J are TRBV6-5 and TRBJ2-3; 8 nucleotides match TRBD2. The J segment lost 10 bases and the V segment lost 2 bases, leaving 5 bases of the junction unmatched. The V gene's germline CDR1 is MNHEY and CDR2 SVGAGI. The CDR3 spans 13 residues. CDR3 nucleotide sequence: TGTGCCAGCAGTTACATGGGACTAGGAGCGCAGTATTTT. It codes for CASSYMGLGAQYF.

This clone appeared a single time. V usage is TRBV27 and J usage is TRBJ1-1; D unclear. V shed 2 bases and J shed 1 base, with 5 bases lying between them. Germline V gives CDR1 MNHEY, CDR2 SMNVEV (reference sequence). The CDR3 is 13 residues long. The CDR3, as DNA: TGTGCCAGCAGTTTAAAAGGGAACACTGAAGCTTTCTTT. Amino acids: CASSLKGNTEAFF.

The CDR3 region is CASSKRGFSSTDTQYF. DNA of the CDR3: TGTGCCAGCAGTAAACGGGGATTCTCTAGCACAGATACGCAGTATTTT. The chain employs TRBV6-6 and TRBJ2-3; a possible D gene is TRBD2 (5 bases). Per the germline V gene, CDR1 is MNHNY and CDR2 is SVGAGI (reference sequence). With 5 bases removed from V and 0 bases from J, the gap between germline ends came to 15 bases. CDR3 length equals 16 residues.

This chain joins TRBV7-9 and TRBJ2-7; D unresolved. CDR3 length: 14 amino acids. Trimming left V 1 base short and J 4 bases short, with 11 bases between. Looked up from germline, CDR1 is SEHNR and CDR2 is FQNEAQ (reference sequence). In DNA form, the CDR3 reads TGTGCCAGCAGCTTAGGAAATGGGGTTTACGAGCAGTACTTC. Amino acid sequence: CASSLGNGVYEQYF.

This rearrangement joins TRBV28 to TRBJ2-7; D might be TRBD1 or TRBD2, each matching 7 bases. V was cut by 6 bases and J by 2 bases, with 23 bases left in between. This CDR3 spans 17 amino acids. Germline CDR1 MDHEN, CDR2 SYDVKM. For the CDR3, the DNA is TGTGCCAGCAGGGAAACCGCTATCAGGGGGGGGACCTACGAGCAGTACTTC. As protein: CASRETAIRGGTYEQYF.

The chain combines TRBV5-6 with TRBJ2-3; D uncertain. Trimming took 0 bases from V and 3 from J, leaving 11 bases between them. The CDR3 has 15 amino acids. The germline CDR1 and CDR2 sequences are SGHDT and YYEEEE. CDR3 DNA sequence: TGTGCCAGCAGCTTGGGAATCAGGCAGACAGATACGCAGTATTTT. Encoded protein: CASSLGIRQTDTQYF.

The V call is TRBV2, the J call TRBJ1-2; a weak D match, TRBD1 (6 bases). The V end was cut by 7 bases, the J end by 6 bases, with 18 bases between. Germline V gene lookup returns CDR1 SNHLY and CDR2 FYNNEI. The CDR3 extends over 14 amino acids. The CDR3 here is CASTLLGGADGYTF. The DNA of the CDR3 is TGTGCCAGCACACTCCTTGGGGGCGCCGATGGCTACACCTTC.

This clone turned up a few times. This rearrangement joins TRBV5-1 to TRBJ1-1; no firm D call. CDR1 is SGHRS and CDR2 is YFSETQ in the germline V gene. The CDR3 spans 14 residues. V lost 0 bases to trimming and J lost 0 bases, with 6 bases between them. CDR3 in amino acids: CASSLEIMNTEAFF. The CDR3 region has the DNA TGCGCCAGCAGCTTGGAGATCATGAACACTGAAGCTTTCTTT.

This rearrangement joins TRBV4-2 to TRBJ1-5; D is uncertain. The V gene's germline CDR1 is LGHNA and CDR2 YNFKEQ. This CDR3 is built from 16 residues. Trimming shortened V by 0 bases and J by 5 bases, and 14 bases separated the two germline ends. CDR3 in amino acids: CASSQETDRPYQPQHF. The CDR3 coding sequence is TGTGCCAGCAGCCAAGAGACTGACCGACCCTATCAGCCCCAGCATTTT.

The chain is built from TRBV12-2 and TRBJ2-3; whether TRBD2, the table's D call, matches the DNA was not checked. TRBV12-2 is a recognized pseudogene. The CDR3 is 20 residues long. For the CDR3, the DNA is TGTGCAAGTCGCCTCACAGGGGCGATCGTGAACGGGAGGGCCACAGATACGCAGTATTTT. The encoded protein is CASRLTGAIVNGRATDTQYF.

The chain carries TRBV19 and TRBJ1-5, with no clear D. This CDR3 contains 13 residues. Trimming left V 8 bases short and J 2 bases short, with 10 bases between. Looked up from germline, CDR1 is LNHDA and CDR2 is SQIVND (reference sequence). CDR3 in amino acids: CASQDDGNQPQHF. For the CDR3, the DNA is TGTGCCAGTCAAGATGATGGCAATCAGCCCCAGCATTTT.

The CDR3 coding sequence is TGTGCCTGGAGTGAGCAGCACTTTATTCAGTACTTC. Its protein product is CAWSEQHFIQYF. This chain links TRBV30 with TRBJ2-4; D is ambiguous. Trimming stripped 1 base from V and 10 bases from J, with 11 bases between. CDR1 GTSNPN and CDR2 SVGIG come from the germline V gene (reference sequence). This CDR3 is 12 amino acids long.

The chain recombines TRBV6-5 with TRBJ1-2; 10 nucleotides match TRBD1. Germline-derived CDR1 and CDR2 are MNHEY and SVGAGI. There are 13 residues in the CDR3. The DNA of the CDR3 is TGTGCTATCCGGGACAGGGGATGGTATGGCTACACCTTC. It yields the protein CAIRDRGWYGYTF.